Following are 24 T cell receptor beta chains from one sample sequenced in a study of T cell repertoires in cytomegalovirus infection. One entry per CDR3 protein, called by TCRdb with MiXCR from the reads. The sample consists of roughly 180,000 distinct CDR3 sequences, approximately 18% of them appearing once. Source material: CD8+ T cells from PBMCs. These receptors all stem from a human donor in good health (CMV status not recorded). Some clones in this sample may be carry-over from other donors' samples.

This clonotype was counted only a few times. The chain couples TRBV7-2 to TRBJ1-1; D may be TRBD1 (5 bases). The CDR3 loop spans 17 amino acids. Germline V gene lookup returns CDR1 SGHTA and CDR2 FQGNSA. V lost 2 bases, J lost 4 bases, and 20 bases lay in between. The CDR3 coding sequence is TGTGCCAGCAGCTTAAGGGCGGGGGAGGGATTAAGCACTGAAGCTTTCTTT. Its protein product is CASSLRAGEGLSTEAFF. The variable domain in full, completed from reference TRBV7-2 and TRBJ1-1, reads GAGVSQSPSNKVTEKGKDVELRCDPISGHTALYWYRQSLGQGLEFLIYFQGNSAPDKSGLPSDRFSAERTGGSVSTLTIQRTQQEDSAVYLCASSLRAGEGLSTEAFFGQGTRLTVV.

The chain employs TRBV7-9 and TRBJ2-3, with no clear D. The ends were cut back, 4 bases at V and 5 bases at J, with 7 bases in the middle. Germline V gives CDR1 SEHNR, CDR2 FQNEAQ (reference sequence). The CDR3 covers 12 residues. CDR3 region: CASSSRGDTQYF. CDR3 in DNA: TGTGCCAGCAGCTCCCGAGGAGATACGCAGTATTTT.

V and J are TRBV29-1 and TRBJ1-1; TRBD1 might be the D (5 bases). Deletions cut 4 bases from V and 5 bases from J, with 17 bases between. The length of the CDR3 is 14 residues. CDR1 is SQVTM and CDR2 is ANQGSEA in the germline V gene. The CDR3, as DNA: TGCAGCGTTGGGAGAGAGGGGCCTAGGACTGAAGCTTTCTTT. The encoded protein is CSVGREGPRTEAFF.

This CDR3 is CASSPRGDRNTEAFF. The CDR3 DNA sequence: TGTGCCAGCAGTCCACGGGGCGACAGGAACACTGAAGCTTTCTTT. This sequence joins TRBV27 and TRBJ1-1, with D possibly being TRBD1 (5 bases). The germline V and J ends were trimmed by 5 bases and 1 base, with 14 bases remaining between them. This CDR3 spans 15 amino acids. Germline CDR1 and CDR2: MNHEY and SMNVEV (reference sequence).

The V call is TRBV7-2, the J call TRBJ2-2, with D unresolved. Germline V gene lookup returns CDR1 SGHTA and CDR2 FQGNSA. V was clipped by 5 bases and J by 3 bases, with 25 bases between them. The CDR3 has 19 residues. The CDR3 protein is CASSLPLEDRSAHTGELFF. The CDR3, as DNA: TGTGCCAGCAGCCTACCCTTAGAAGACCGGAGCGCCCACACCGGGGAGCTGTTTTTT.

This chain connects TRBV6-5 to TRBJ2-5; possibly TRBD2 for D (6 bases). CDR1 and CDR2 (germline): MNHEY, SVGAGI. The CDR3 is 15 amino acids. V was clipped by 6 bases and J by 4 bases, with 18 bases between them. CDR3 loop: CASSPGFAGRETQYF. The DNA of the CDR3 is TGTGCCAGCAGCCCAGGGTTTGCGGGGAGAGAGACCCAGTACTTC.

The chain links TRBV7-9 to TRBJ2-7; 7 bases match TRBD2. This CDR3 is 13 amino acids long. Per germline, CDR1 SEHNR and CDR2 FQNEAQ (reference sequence). Trimming at V came to 7 bases and at J to 6 bases, leaving 9 bases not matched to a gene. The DNA for the CDR3 is TGTGCCAGCACTCTAGGGCGGGGGAGCGAGCAGTACTTC. This codes for CASTLGRGSEQYF.

This clonotype occurred a few times. J is TRBJ1-1 and V is TRBV6-5; 9 bases are shared with TRBD1. CDR3 size: 12 residues. Germline V gene sequence: CDR1 MNHEY, CDR2 SVGAGI. V trimming: 8 bases; J trimming: 3 bases; junction bases outside the gene matches: 1. CDR3 nucleotide sequence: TGTGCCAGCGGACAGGGGTACACTGAAGCTTTCTTT. As protein: CASGQGYTEAFF.

The rearrangement links TRBV9 to TRBJ1-1, with 7 bases matching TRBD1. The germline V gene has CDR1 SGDLS and CDR2 YYNGEE. V lost 4 bases, J lost 4 bases, and 13 bases stayed unmatched. There are 16 residues in the CDR3. CDR3 nucleotides: TGTGCCAGCAGCCCCAGATTTGAGGGGGCAGGCACTGAAGCTTTCTTT. Its protein is CASSPRFEGAGTEAFF.

In its sample, this clonotype was seen a few times. The chain links TRBV6-2 or TRBV6-3 to TRBJ2-1; D is uncertain. The CDR3 contains 16 residues. The V gene's germline CDR1 is MNHEY and CDR2 SVGEGT. The V gene lost 2 bases and the J gene lost 0 bases, with 11 bases spanning the gap. In DNA form, the CDR3 reads TGTGCCAGCAGTTACGAGCCCGACAACTCCTACAATGAGCAGTTCTTC. Translation: CASSYEPDNSYNEQFF.

Turning to this clonotype: At one end, the junction sequence differs from germline, possibly due to a read error. The J gene is TRBJ2-6, the V gene TRBV4-3; perhaps TRBD2 as D (6 bases). There are 16 residues in the CDR3. CDR1 and CDR2 (germline): LGHNA, YSLEER. The CDR3, as DNA: TGCGCCAGCAGCCAAGAAGTGGGGACTGGGGCCAACGGCCTGACTTTC. It yields the protein CASSQEVGTGANGLTF.

The chain uses TRBV7-6 and TRBJ2-2; 7 bases are shared with TRBD1. The CDR3 spans 14 residues. Losses at the gene ends were 5 bases for V and 5 bases for J; bases not matched to a gene: 5. Looked up from germline, CDR1 is SGHVS and CDR2 is FNYEAQ. Here the CDR3 reads CASSQYRGTGELFF. The CDR3 nucleotides read TGTGCCAGCAGCCAATACAGGGGTACCGGGGAGCTGTTTTTT.

V usage is TRBV12-3 or TRBV12-4 and J usage is TRBJ1-5; D is undetermined. CDR3 length equals 12 residues. Trimming shortened V by 3 bases and J by 14 bases, and 14 bases separated the two germline ends. The chain's CDR3 is CASSLDGSTEHF. CDR3 nucleotides: TGTGCCAGCAGTTTGGACGGTTCAACGGAGCATTTT.

The chain has TRBV28 and TRBJ2-5; tentatively, D is TRBD1 (6 bases). V shed 6 bases and J shed 5 bases, with 16 bases lying between them. From germline, CDR1 is MDHEN and CDR2 SYDVKM. There are 14 residues in the CDR3. The CDR3 sequence: CASSLRQETETQYF. CDR3 DNA sequence: TGTGCCAGCAGCCTTCGACAGGAGACGGAGACCCAGTACTTC.

This chain uses TRBV7-8 with TRBJ1-1; possible D gene TRBD1, 5 bases. Germline CDR1 SGHVS, CDR2 FQNEAQ. Trimming shortened V by 5 bases and J by 6 bases, and 10 bases separated the two germline ends. The CDR3 is 12 residues long. CDR3 in amino acids: CASSLRGPEAFF. The CDR3 DNA sequence: TGTGCCAGCAGCCTGAGGGGACCTGAAGCTTTCTTT.

A remark on this clonotype: Germline is not matched at one junction end, which may reflect a read error. The V gene is TRBV29-1, the J gene TRBJ1-1; D might be TRBD1 (5 bases). The CDR3 contains 11 residues. From germline, CDR1 is SQVTM and CDR2 ANQGSEA. CDR3: CSVDGTPEAFF. The CDR3 DNA reads TGCAGCGTTGATGGGACGCCTGAAGCTTTCTTC.

This sequence joins TRBV7-8 and TRBJ2-3, with 13 positions matching TRBD2. The CDR3 runs to 14 residues. CDR1 SGHVS and CDR2 FQNEAQ come from the germline V gene. J gave up 10 bases and V 2 bases, and 3 bases lay outside the gene matches. The CDR3: CASSLSLAGGAQYF. The CDR3 DNA sequence: TGTGCCAGCAGCTTATCACTAGCGGGGGGGGCGCAGTATTTT.

This clonotype occurred a few times. The chain recombines TRBV5-6 with TRBJ2-7, with a possible D match to TRBD2 (6 bases). V dropped 0 bases and J dropped 1 base, with 11 bases sitting between them. Per the germline V gene, CDR1 is SGHDT and CDR2 is YYEEEE. This CDR3 has 15 amino acids. This CDR3 is CASSLGFGGSYEQYF. The CDR3 nucleotides are TGTGCCAGCAGCTTGGGTTTTGGAGGGTCCTACGAGCAGTACTTC.

In its sample, this clonotype was seen a few times. V and J are TRBV12-3 or TRBV12-4 and TRBJ2-7; D gene uncertain. The germline V and J ends were trimmed by 1 base and 5 bases, with 12 bases remaining between them. The CDR3 extends over 14 amino acids. The DNA for the CDR3 is TGTGCCAGCAGTTTAGAGAGAGGCAGGCACGAGCAGTACTTC. This translates into CASSLERGRHEQYF.

This chain joins TRBV7-9 and TRBJ2-5, with 9 bases that match TRBD2. Germline V gives CDR1 SEHNR, CDR2 FQNEAQ (reference sequence). CDR3 length: 15 amino acids. Trimming at V came to 5 bases and at J to 1 base, leaving 5 bases not matched to a gene. The CDR3 loop reads CASSHFSGGQETQYF. In DNA form, the CDR3 reads TGTGCCAGCAGCCATTTTAGCGGGGGCCAAGAGACCCAGTACTTC.

This clonotype turned up a few times. The chain combines TRBV2 with TRBJ2-3; the match to TRBD2 covers 8 bases. With 8 bases clipped from V and 1 base from J, the junction kept 5 bases outside the gene matches. Germline V gene data show CDR1 as SNHLY and CDR2 as FYNNEI. The CDR3 has 14 residues. CDR3 DNA sequence: TGTGCCAGCCTACACGGGGGGGGCACAGATACGCAGTATTTT. Its translation is CASLHGGGTDTQYF.

This chain joins TRBV7-6 and TRBJ2-2; no definite D call. Germline assignment: CDR1 SGHVS and CDR2 FNYEAQ. The CDR3 covers 12 residues. Trimming shortened V by 5 bases and J by 5 bases, and 6 bases separated the two germline ends. The CDR3 loop is CASSHGTGELFF. The CDR3 DNA is TGTGCCAGCAGCCACGGGACCGGGGAGCTGTTTTTT.

The genes are TRBV28 and TRBJ1-2, with 8 positions matching TRBD1. CDR1 MDHEN and CDR2 SYDVKM come from the germline V gene. J was trimmed by 4 bases and V by 7 bases; bases with no gene match: 11. The CDR3 spans 15 residues. The chain's CDR3 is CASTEWTGRSYGYTF. For the CDR3, the DNA is TGTGCCAGCACTGAATGGACAGGGAGAAGCTATGGCTACACCTTC.

This clonotype was observed a few times. The V gene is TRBV5-6, the J gene TRBJ2-7; TRBD2 is a possible D gene (6 bases). The germline CDR1 and CDR2 sequences are SGHDT and YYEEEE. The length of the CDR3 is 13 residues. V was cut by 9 bases and J by 4 bases, with 17 bases left in between. In nucleotides, the CDR3 is TGTGCCACCTCCGGGACTGCTGAGTACGAGCAGTACTTC. Translated, it gives CATSGTAEYEQYF.